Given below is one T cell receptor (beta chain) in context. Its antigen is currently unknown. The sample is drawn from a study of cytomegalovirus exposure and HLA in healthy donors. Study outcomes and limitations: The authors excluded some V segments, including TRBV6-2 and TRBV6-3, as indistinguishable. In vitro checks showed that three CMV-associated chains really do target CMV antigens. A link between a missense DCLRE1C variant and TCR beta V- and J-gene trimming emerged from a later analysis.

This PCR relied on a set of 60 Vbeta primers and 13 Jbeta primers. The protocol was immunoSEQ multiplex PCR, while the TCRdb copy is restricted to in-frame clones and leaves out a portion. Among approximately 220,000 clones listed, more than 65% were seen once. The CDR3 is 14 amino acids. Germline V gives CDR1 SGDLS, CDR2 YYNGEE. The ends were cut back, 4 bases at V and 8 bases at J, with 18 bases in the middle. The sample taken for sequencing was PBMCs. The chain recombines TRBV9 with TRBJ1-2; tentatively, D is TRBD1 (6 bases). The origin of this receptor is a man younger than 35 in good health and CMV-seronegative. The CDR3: CASSPKDRQKGYTF. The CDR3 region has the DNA TGTGCCAGCAGCCCGAAAGACAGGCAGAAGGGCTACACCTTC.